In this sample, the clone carrying this T cell receptor (beta chain) turned up a few times. As yet, its antigen is unknown. This record belongs to a study of T cells in Graves' hyperthyroidism and ophthalmopathy. Notes on the study in general: Also found in blood were most expanded thyroid clonotypes above 0.001. Prediction of ophthalmopathy progression came a median around 7.1 months pre-onset. Ophthalmopathy could be told apart from stable hyperthyroidism with a 13 V-J model.

Any patient presenting with uncontrolled infection, other autoimmune disease, pregnancy or lactation was left out. There were TCR beta CDR3 regions amplified from RNA transcripts. HTBI primers were employed in a first-round RT-PCR of the TCR CDR3. TCRdb called the multiplex PCR reads again in MiXCR, with one record for every CDR3 protein. The table includes about 640,000 distinct CDR3 sequences, 20% to 25% detected once. With V trimmed by 4 bases and J by 5 bases, 5 bases remained unmatched. CDR3 length: 16 residues. Germline V lookup: CDR1 SNHLY, CDR2 FYNNEI. The receptor was derived from a young man with Graves' ophthalmopathy. The source material was blood. J is TRBJ2-2 and V is TRBV2; 12 positions agree with TRBD2. The DNA of the CDR3 is TGTGCCAGCAGTGGACTAGCGGGAGAATTTACCGGGGAGCTGTTTTTT. It encodes CASSGLAGEFTGELFF.